This TCR beta chain emerged from a study of blood T cell repertoires in COVID-19. CDR1 GTSNPN and CDR2 SVGIG come from the germline V gene (reference sequence). V shed 3 bases, J shed 3 bases, and the junction held 4 bases outside the gene matches. This CDR3 is 15 amino acids long. Original data processing: It was from reference gene primer amplification that nucleated cell counts were estimated. Method: immunoSEQ multiplex PCR; TCRdb's copy keeps in-frame clones and lacks some. V and J calls and clone size are as listed in that table; D and trimming were resolved from the DNA. This table holds around 20,000 clones, approximately 80% found once.

The V call is TRBV30, the J call TRBJ2-2, with TRBD1 identical over 10 bases. Material for sequencing was peripheral blood. The clonotype was recovered from a human donor in a cohort sampled during active COVID-19. This CDR3 is CAWREGTGDTGELFF. The DNA of the CDR3 is TGTGCCTGGAGGGAGGGGACAGGGGACACCGGGGAGCTGTTTTTT.